The clone carrying this TCR beta chain was picked up many times. As yet, its antigen is unknown. Alongside a J-beta primer mix, a sample-barcoded 5' primer served in a second PCR lasting roughly 7 to 11 cycles. Per-sample output comprised a minimum of 2.5 million paired-end reads containing CDR3. TCRdb re-called the 5' RACE reads with MiXCR, one entry per CDR3 protein. The table shows under 2,000,000 distinct CDR3 sequences, with about 50% occurring only once. This specimen belongs to a study of blood T cells in healthy people across ages. Points from the study as a whole: Researchers said unsorted PBMCs prevented a conclusive naive versus antigen-experienced comparison.

Donation came from healthy Caucasian individuals in Russia who were aged roughly 6 to 100. This CDR3 region has 15 residues. V was pared by 2 bases and J by 8 bases, with 7 bases of the junction left unmatched. From germline, CDR1 is MNHEY and CDR2 SMNVEV (reference sequence). This TCR derives from a woman aged 40 to 50 in good health. The chain is built from TRBV27 and TRBJ2-1; 9 positions match TRBD1. The sample taken for sequencing was blood. CDR3 in DNA: TGTGCCAGCAGTTTAATCGTGGGACAGGGCCATGAGCAGTTCTTC. Protein product: CASSLIVGQGHEQFF.